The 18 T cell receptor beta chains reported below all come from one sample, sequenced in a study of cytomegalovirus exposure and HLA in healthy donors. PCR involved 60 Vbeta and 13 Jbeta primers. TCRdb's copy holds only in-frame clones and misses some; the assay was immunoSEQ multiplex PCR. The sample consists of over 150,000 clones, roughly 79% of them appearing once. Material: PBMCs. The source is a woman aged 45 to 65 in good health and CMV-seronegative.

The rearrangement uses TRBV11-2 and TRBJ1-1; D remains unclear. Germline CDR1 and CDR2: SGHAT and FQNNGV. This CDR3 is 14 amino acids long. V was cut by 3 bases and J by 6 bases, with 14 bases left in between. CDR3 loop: CASSFWRTNPEAFF. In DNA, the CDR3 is TGTGCCAGCAGCTTTTGGAGAACTAACCCTGAAGCTTTCTTT.

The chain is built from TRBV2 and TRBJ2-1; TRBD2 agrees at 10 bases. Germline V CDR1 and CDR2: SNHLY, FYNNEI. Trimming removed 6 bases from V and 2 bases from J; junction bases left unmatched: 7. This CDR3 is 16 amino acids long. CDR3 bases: TGTGCCAGCAGGGCTAGCGGGAGTAGCCCCTACAATGAGCAGTTCTTC. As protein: CASRASGSSPYNEQFF.

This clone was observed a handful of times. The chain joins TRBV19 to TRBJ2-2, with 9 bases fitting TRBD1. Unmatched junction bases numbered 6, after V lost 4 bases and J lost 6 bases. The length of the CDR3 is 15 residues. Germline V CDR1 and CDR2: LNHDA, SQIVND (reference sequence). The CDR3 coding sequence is TGTGCCAGTAGTACATCCGGGACAGGGTCCGGGGAGCTGTTTTTT. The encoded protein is CASSTSGTGSGELFF.

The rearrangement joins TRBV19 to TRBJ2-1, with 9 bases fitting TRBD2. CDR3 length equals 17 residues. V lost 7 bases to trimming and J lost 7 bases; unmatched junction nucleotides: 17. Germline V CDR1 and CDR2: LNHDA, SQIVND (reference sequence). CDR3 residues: CASTPLLRLAERNEQFF. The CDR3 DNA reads TGTGCCAGTACCCCACTCCTTCGACTAGCGGAAAGGAATGAGCAGTTCTTC.

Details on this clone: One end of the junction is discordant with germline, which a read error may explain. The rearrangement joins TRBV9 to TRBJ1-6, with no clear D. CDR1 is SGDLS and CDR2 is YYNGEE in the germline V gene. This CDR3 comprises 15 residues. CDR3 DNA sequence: TGTGCCAGCAGCGTAGAGGGAGTGATTAATTCACCCTTCCACTTT. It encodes CASSVEGVINSPFHF.

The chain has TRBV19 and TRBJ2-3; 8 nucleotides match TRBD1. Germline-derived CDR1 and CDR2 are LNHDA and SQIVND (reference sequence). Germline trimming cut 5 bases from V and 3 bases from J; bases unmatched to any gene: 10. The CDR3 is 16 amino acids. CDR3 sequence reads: CASSLGQGARTDTQYF. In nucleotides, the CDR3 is TGTGCCAGTAGTCTAGGACAGGGAGCGAGGACAGATACGCAGTATTTT.

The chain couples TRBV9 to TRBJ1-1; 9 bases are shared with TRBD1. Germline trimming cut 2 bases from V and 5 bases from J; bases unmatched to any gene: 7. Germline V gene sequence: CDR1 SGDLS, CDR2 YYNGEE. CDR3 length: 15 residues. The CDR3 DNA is TGTGCCAGCAGCGTGGGGGACAGGGTAGGAACTGAAGCTTTCTTT. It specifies CASSVGDRVGTEAFF.

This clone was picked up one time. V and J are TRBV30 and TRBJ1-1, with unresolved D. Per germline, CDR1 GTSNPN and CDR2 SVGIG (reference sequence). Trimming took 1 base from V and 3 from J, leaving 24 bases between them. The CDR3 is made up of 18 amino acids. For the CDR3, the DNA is TGTGCCTGGAGTGGAACTCGAGCCACCTACGATGAGTACACTGAAGCTTTCTTT. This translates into CAWSGTRATYDEYTEAFF.

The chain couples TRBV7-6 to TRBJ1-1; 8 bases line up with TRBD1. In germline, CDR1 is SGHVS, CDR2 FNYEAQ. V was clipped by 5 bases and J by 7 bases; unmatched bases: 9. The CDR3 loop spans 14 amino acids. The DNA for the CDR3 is TGTGCCAGCAGCACCCCGGACAGGGAGATTGAAGCTTTCTTT. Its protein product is CASSTPDREIEAFF. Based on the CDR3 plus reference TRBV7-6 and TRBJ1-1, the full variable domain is GAGVSQSPRYKVTKRGQDVALRCDPISGHVSLYWYRQALGQGPEFLTYFNYEAQQDKSGLPNDRFSAERPEGSISTLTIQRTEQRDSAMYRCASSTPDREIEAFFGQGTRLTVV.

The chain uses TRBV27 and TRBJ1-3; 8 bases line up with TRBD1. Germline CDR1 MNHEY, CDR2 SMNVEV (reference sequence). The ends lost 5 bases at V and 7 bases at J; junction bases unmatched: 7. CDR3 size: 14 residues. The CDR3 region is CASSPTGVGNTIYF. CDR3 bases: TGTGCCAGCAGTCCGACAGGGGTCGGCAACACCATATATTTT.

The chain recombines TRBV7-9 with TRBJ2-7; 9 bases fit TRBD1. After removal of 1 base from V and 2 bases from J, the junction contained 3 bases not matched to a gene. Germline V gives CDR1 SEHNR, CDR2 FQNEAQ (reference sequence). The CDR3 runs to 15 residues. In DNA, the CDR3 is TGTGCCAGCAGCTTAGTGGGACAGGGTCCCTACGAGCAGTACTTC. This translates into CASSLVGQGPYEQYF.

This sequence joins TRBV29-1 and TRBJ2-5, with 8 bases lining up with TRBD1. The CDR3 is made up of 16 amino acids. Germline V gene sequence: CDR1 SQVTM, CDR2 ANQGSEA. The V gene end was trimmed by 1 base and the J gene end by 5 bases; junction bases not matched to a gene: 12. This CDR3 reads CSVEGGGQGAVETQYF. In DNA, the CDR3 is TGCAGCGTTGAAGGGGGCGGTCAGGGGGCCGTGGAGACCCAGTACTTC.

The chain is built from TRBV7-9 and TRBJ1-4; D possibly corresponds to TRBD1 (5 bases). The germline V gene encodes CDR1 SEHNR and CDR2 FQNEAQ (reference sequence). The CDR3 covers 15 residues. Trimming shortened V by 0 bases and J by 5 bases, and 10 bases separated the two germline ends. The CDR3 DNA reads TGTGCCAGCAGCTTAGCCAGGGTAGGGAATGAAAAACTGTTTTTT. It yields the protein CASSLARVGNEKLFF.

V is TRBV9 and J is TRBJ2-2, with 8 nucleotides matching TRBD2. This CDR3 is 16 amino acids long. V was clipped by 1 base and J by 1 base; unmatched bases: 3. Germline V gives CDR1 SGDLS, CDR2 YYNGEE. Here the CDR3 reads CASSVLAGQNTGELFF. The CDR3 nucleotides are TGTGCCAGCAGCGTATTAGCGGGGCAGAACACCGGGGAGCTGTTTTTT. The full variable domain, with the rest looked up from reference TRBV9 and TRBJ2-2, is DSGVTQTPKHLITATGQRVTLRCSPRSGDLSVYWYQQSLDQGLQFLIQYYNGEERAKGNILERFSAQQFPDLHSELNLSSLELGDSALYFCASSVLAGQNTGELFFGEGSRLTVL.

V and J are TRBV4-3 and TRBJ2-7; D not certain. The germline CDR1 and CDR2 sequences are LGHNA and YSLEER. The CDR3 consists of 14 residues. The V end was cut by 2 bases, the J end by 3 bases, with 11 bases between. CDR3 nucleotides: TGCGCCAGCAGCCAATCTCCTGAGATCTACGAGCAGTACTTC. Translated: CASSQSPEIYEQYF.

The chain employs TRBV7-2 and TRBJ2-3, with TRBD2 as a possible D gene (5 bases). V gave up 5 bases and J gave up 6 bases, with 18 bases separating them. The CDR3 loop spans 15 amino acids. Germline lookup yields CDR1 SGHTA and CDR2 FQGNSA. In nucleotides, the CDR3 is TGTGCCAGCAGCCCGAGGGCGTTTTCGAGGGATACGCAGTATTTT. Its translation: CASSPRAFSRDTQYF.

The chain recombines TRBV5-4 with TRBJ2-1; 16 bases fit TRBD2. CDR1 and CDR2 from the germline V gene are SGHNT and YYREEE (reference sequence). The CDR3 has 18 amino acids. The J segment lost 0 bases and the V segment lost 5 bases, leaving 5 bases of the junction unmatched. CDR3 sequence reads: CASSPGTSGGASYNEQFF. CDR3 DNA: TGTGCCAGCAGTCCTGGGACTAGCGGGGGGGCCTCCTACAATGAGCAGTTCTTC.

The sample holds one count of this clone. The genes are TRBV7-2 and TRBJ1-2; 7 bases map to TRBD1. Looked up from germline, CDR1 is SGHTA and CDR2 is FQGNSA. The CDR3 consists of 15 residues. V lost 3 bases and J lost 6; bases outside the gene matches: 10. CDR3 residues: CASSFAPDRPDGYTF. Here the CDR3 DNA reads TGTGCCAGCAGCTTCGCACCGGACAGGCCGGATGGCTACACCTTC.